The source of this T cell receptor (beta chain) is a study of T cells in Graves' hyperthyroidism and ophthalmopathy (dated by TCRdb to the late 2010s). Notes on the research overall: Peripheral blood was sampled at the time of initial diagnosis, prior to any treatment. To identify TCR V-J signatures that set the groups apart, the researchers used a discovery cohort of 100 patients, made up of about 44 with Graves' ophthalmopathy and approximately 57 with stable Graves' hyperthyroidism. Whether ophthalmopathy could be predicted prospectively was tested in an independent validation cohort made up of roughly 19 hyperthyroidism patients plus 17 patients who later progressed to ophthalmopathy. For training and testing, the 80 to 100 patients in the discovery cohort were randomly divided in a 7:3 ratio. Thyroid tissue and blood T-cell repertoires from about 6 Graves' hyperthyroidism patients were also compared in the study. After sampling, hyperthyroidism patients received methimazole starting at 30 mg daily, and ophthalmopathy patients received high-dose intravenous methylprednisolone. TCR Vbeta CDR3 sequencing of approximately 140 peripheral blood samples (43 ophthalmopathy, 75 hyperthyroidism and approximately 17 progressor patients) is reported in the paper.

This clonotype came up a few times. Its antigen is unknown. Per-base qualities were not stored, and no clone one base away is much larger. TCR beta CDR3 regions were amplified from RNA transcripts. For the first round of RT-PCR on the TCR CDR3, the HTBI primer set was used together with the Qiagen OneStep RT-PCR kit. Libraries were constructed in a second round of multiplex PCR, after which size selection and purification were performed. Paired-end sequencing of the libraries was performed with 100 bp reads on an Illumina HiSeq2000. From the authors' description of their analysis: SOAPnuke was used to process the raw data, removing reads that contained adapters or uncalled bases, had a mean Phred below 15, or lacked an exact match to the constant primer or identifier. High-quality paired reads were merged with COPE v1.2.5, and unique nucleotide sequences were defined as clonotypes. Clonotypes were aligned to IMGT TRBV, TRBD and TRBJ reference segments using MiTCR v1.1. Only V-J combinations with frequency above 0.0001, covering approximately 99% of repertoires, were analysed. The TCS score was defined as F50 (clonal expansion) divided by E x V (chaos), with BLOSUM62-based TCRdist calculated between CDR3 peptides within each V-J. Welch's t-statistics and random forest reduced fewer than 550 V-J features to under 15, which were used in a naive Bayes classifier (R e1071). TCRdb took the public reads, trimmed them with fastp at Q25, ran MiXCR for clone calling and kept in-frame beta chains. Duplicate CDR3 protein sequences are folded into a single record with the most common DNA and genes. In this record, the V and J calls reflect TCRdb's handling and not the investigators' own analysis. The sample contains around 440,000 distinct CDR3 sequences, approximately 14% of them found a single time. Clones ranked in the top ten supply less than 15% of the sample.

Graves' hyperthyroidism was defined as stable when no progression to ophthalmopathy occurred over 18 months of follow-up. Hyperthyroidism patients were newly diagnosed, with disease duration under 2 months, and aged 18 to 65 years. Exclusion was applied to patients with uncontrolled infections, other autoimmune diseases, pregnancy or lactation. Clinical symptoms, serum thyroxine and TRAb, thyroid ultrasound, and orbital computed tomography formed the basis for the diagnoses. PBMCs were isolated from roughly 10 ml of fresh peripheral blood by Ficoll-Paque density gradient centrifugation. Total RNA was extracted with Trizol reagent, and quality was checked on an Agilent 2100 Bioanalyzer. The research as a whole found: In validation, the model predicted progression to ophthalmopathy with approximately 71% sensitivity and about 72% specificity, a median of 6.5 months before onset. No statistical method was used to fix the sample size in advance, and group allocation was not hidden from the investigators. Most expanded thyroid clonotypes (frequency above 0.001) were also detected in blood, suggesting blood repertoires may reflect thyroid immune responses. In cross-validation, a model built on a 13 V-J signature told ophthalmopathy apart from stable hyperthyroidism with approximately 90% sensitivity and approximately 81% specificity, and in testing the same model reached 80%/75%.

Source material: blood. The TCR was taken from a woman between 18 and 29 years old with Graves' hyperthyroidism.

The DNA sequence reads TGTGCCAGCTCACTGGGGACTAGAAGCGAGCAGTACTTC. This gives the protein CASSLGTRSEQYF. This receptor chain uses TRBV18 and TRBJ2-7; 8 bases in the junction line up with TRBD2. The germline V gene provides CDR1 KGHSH and CDR2 LQKENI. Ends trimmed: V by 4 bases, J by 6 bases; bases unmatched to a gene: 5. The CDR3 runs 13 amino acids, cysteine and phenylalanine included. Left in the record is the CDR3 DNA by itself, 39 bases read in frame from the first base. Joined to the reference TRBV18 and TRBJ2-7 proteins, this CDR3 gives the full variable domain: NAGVMQNPRHLVRRRGQEARLRCSPMKGHSHVYWYRQLPEEGLKFMVYLQKENIIDESGMPKERFSAEFPKEGPSILRIQQVVRGDSAAYFCASSLGTRSEQYFGPGTRLTVT.